This T cell receptor beta chain was obtained from a study of CXCR3-negative and CXCR3-positive naive CD8 T cells. Study-level results: Freshly isolated PBMCs were used in most assays, given partial CXCR3 loss after freezing. CXCR3-positive naive cells had TRB CDR3s that were more hydrophobic than CXCR3-negative naive cells had.

Details on this clonotype: Antigen: not known.

Libraries were UMI-labeled 5' RACE TRB cDNA. With the 5' RACE reads reprocessed, TCRdb shows one record per CDR3 protein and no DNA. The sample holds just over 60,000 distinct CDR3 sequences. Triplicates of roughly 300,000 cells were sorted from each CD8+ T cell subset. The TCR sequence derives from a human donor in good health. Some clones in this sample may be carry-over from other donors' samples. Specimen: naive CXCR3- CD8+ T cells from blood. The subset denotes: CD45RO-CCR7+CD27+CD95- naive CD8+ T cells lacking CXCR3 (TNR3-).

The CDR3 spells CASSPGPREAYEQYF. This chain uses TRBV6-2 or TRBV6-3 with TRBJ2-7; the TCRdb call, TRBD2, lacks DNA for checking. The CDR3 loop spans 15 amino acids. CDR1 is MNHEY, CDR2 SVGEGT, per germline.